This is a list of T cell receptor beta chains from one sample in a study of cytomegalovirus exposure and HLA in healthy donors. Here immunoSEQ multiplex PCR was the method, and the copy in TCRdb shows in-frame clones only, minus some. The data contain about 160,000 clones, roughly 80% of them singletons. Material for sequencing was PBMCs. These receptors were collected from a man aged 50 to 60 in good health and CMV-seropositive. Both conserved end residues are part of each CDR3. D genes are given only for firm matches. Some rows mark clone size as missing; the rest say once, few, many or name a class of expanded clone.

D gene	V gene	J gene	clone size	CDR3 DNA	CDR3 protein
NA	TRBV6-4	TRBJ1-2	once	TGTGCCAGCAGGGGCAGCGGAAGCTATGGCTACACCTTC	CASRGSGSYGYTF
NA	TRBV7-2	TRBJ2-7	NA	TGTGCCAGCAGCTCCCAGGCCCACGAGCAGTACTTC	CASSSQAHEQYF
TRBD2	TRBV7-6	TRBJ2-7	NA	TGTGCCAGCAGCGCCCTAGCGGGGAATGACGTCGAGCAGTACTTC	CASSALAGNDVEQYF
TRBD1	TRBV6-5	TRBJ2-7	few	TGTGCCAGCAATGCGGACAGGGGAACCTACGAGCAGTACTTC	CASNADRGTYEQYF
NA	TRBV4-3	TRBJ1-1	NA	TGCGCCAGCAGCCAAGAGTGGGAACCGGGGGTCAGGGCTTTCTTT	CASSQEWEPGVRAFF
TRBD1	TRBV27	TRBJ1-2	NA	TGTGCCAGCAGTGAGACAGGGTTTGGCTACACCTTC	CASSETGFGYTF
NA	TRBV5-1	TRBJ2-7	NA	TGCGCCAGCAGCTTTCCACAGGGTAAGGTGGTAGGAAACGAGCAGTACTTC	CASSFPQGKVVGNEQYF
NA	TRBV10-3	TRBJ2-1	NA	TGTGCCAGCGGACTCTACAATGAGCAGTTCTTC	CASGLYNEQFF
NA	TRBV28	TRBJ2-3	NA	TGTGCCAGCGTTCCCCACCGGGGCAGGGGAGATACGCAGTATTTT	CASVPHRGRGDTQYF
NA	TRBV19	TRBJ2-3	NA	TGTGCCAGTATAGGGGATACGACAGATACGCAGTATTTT	CASIGDTTDTQYF
TRBD1	TRBV15	TRBJ2-7	NA	TGTGCCACCAGTCCAGGGGGATCTATGACCTACGAGCAGTACTTC	CATSPGGSMTYEQYF
TRBD2	TRBV6-6	TRBJ2-7	NA	TGTGCCAGCGGACTAGCGGCCTACGAGCAGTACTTC	CASGLAAYEQYF
TRBD1	TRBV19	TRBJ1-5	NA	TGTGCCAGTAGTTCTAGACAGGGCGGGCAGCCCCAGCATTTT	CASSSRQGGQPQHF
NA	TRBV9	TRBJ2-3	NA	TGTGCCAGCAGCGTAGCAATTAGCGGCACAGATACGCAGTATTTT	CASSVAISGTDTQYF
TRBD2	TRBV10-3	TRBJ2-5	NA	TGTGCCATCAGTCAGCGGGGGCCTCAAGAGACCCAGTACTTC	CAISQRGPQETQYF
NA	TRBV19	TRBJ1-1	NA	TGTGCCAGTGGTCGGCGGGAGGCTTTCTTT	CASGRREAFF
TRBD1	TRBV28	TRBJ1-1	few	TGTGCCAGCACCTCGGGACAGCTCCACACTGAAGCTTTCTTT	CASTSGQLHTEAFF
NA	TRBV4-3	TRBJ2-2	NA	TGCGCCAGCAGCCAAGATCGAGGGTTGTGGGAGCTGTTTTTT	CASSQDRGLWELFF
NA	TRBV6-5	TRBJ2-7	NA	TGTGCCAGCAGCTGGACAGCGCGATACGAGCAGTACTTC	CASSWTARYEQYF
TRBD1	TRBV7-2	TRBJ1-5	NA	TGTGCCAGCAGCTTAGTACCACAGGGGGGTCAGCCCCAGCATTTT	CASSLVPQGGQPQHF
TRBD1	TRBV7-7	TRBJ2-3	NA	TGTGCCAGCAGCCCCGGGACAGCCCGGGGAGATACGCAGTATTTT	CASSPGTARGDTQYF
NA	TRBV10-3	TRBJ2-5	few	TGTGCCATCAGTGAGGCAGAGGTAAAGACCCAGTACTTC	CAISEAEVKTQYF
NA	TRBV6-4	TRBJ2-3	NA	TGTGCCAGCGCCCGCCGGGGGGCCACCGATACGCAGTATTTT	CASARRGATDTQYF
NA	TRBV4-1	TRBJ1-4	NA	TGCGCCAGCAGCCAAGCTCCAACAGGTCACGGAAATGAAAAACTGTTTTTT	CASSQAPTGHGNEKLFF
NA	TRBV10-3	TRBJ2-1	once	TGTGCCATCAGTGGCACAGTCAATGAGCAGTTCTTC	CAISGTVNEQFF
NA	TRBV14	TRBJ2-6	NA	TGTGCCAGCAGCCAAGTTAGACAGTCTAGCTCTGGGGCCAACGTCCTGACTTTC	CASSQVRQSSSGANVLTF
NA	TRBV7-3	TRBJ1-1	NA	TGTGCCAGCAGCCCCAGTTCGGGAAGGATAAACACTGAAGCTTTCTTT	CASSPSSGRINTEAFF
NA	TRBV7-8	TRBJ1-5	NA	TGTGCCAGCAGCCGTTCCTTCCCTGAGGGCTATAGCAATCAGCCCCAGCATTTT	CASSRSFPEGYSNQPQHF
NA	TRBV7-2	TRBJ2-1	NA	TGTGCCAGCAGAGCGCCCCACACGGGCAATGAGCAGTTCTTC	CASRAPHTGNEQFF
NA	TRBV5-1	TRBJ1-1	NA	TGCGCCAGCAGCTTGCGACAGTTGAACACTGAAGCTTTCTTT	CASSLRQLNTEAFF
TRBD1	TRBV6-1	TRBJ1-2	NA	TGTGCCAGCAGTATTAGGACAGGGGCGATCTATGGCTACACCTTC	CASSIRTGAIYGYTF
TRBD2	TRBV4-2	TRBJ2-1	few	TGTGCCAGCAGCCTCGGCGGGGGGCCGTCCTACAATGAGCAGTTCTTC	CASSLGGGPSYNEQFF
TRBD2	TRBV4-1	TRBJ2-5	NA	TGCGCCAGCAGCCGGTTGGCGGGGGTTCAACCGGTCTACTTC	CASSRLAGVQPVYF
TRBD2	TRBV6-1	TRBJ2-7	NA	TGTGCCAGCAGTGAAGGGAGGTCTAGCGGGGGGGCCATATACGAGCAGTACTTC	CASSEGRSSGGAIYEQYF
NA	TRBV11-2	TRBJ2-3	NA	TGTGCCAGCAGCAACCGGGCGGGGCCGGGTACAGATACGCAGTATTTT	CASSNRAGPGTDTQYF
NA	TRBV19	TRBJ1-2	NA	TGTGCCAGTACCTCCTGGGGGGTTACCAATGGCTACACCTTC	CASTSWGVTNGYTF
NA	TRBV9	TRBJ2-2	NA	TGTGCCAGCAGCGTAGGCGCCCCGAACACCGGGGAGCTGTTTTTT	CASSVGAPNTGELFF
NA	TRBV27	TRBJ2-2	few	TGTGCCAGCAGTTTAGGCAGGAACACCGGGGAGCTGTTTTTT	CASSLGRNTGELFF
NA	TRBV5-6	TRBJ2-2	NA	TGTGCCAGCAGCACCTACCCGGTGGGGATAGCGAGTGACGGGGAGCTGTTTTTT	CASSTYPVGIASDGELFF
NA	TRBV2	TRBJ2-6	NA	TGTGCCAGCAGTGGACGCAGGGGATCTAGCTCTGGGGCCAACGTCCTGACTTTC	CASSGRRGSSSGANVLTF
TRBD2	TRBV9	TRBJ2-1	NA	TGTGCCAGCAGCTTCGGACTAGCCCGCTCAAATGAGCAGTTCTTC	CASSFGLARSNEQFF
NA	TRBV6-5	TRBJ1-2	NA	TGTGCCAGCAGTTATGGGGCAGGGTTCGGCTACACCTTC	CASSYGAGFGYTF
TRBD1	TRBV6-5	TRBJ1-2	NA	TGTGCCAGCAGTACTGAAGGACAGGGGGCGTTGGGCTACACCTTC	CASSTEGQGALGYTF
NA	TRBV7-9	TRBJ1-1	NA	TGTGCCGGCAGCACAGGGAGGGTGGGGAACCCAAACACTGAAGCTTTCTTT	CAGSTGRVGNPNTEAFF
NA	TRBV19	TRBJ2-3	NA	TGTGCCAGTAGTATAGGAGACTTGTTATTTGCAGATACGCAGTATTTT	CASSIGDLLFADTQYF
NA	TRBV6-5	TRBJ2-7	NA	TGTGCCAGCAGCATCAGTCCTTCCTACGAGCAGTACTTC	CASSISPSYEQYF
NA	TRBV4-2	TRBJ2-5	NA	TGTGCCAGCAGCCAAGATAGGTTACAGAGGGTGACCCAGTACTTC	CASSQDRLQRVTQYF
NA	TRBV7-2	TRBJ2-1	once	TGTGCCAGCAGCCAGGTCAGTAATGAGCAGTTCTTC	CASSQVSNEQFF
NA	TRBV19	TRBJ1-1	NA	TGTGCCAGTAGCGGGACTCCCAACACTGAAGCTTTCTTT	CASSGTPNTEAFF
TRBD2	TRBV18	TRBJ2-1	NA	TGTGCCAGCTCACCGGGACTAGCTCCGGTCCATGAGCAGTTCTTC	CASSPGLAPVHEQFF
NA	TRBV5-6	TRBJ2-5	NA	TGTGCCAGCAGCTTGGTGGGCAGGGCTTCGGAGACCCAGTACTTC	CASSLVGRASETQYF
TRBD1	TRBV28	TRBJ1-5	few	TGTGCCAGCAGTTTGACAGGGTGGTTGCAGCCCCAGCATTTT	CASSLTGWLQPQHF
TRBD1	TRBV10-1	TRBJ2-7	NA	TGCGCCAGCAGCCCAGATACAGGGAAGGGGGCTGGGGAGCAGTACTTC	CASSPDTGKGAGEQYF
NA	TRBV4-1	TRBJ1-4	NA	TGCGCCAGCAGCCAAGGGGACACCCGGCCCGAAAAACTGTTTTTT	CASSQGDTRPEKLFF
TRBD1	TRBV4-1	TRBJ1-1	NA	TGCGCCAGCAGCCCGACCGGGACAGGGGTTCCTAGGCGGGAAGCTTTCTTT	CASSPTGTGVPRREAFF
TRBD1	TRBV5-5	TRBJ1-6	NA	TGTGCCAGCAGCTTGGATTCGGGACAGGTCTCTTATTCACCCCTCCACTTT	CASSLDSGQVSYSPLHF
NA	TRBV30	TRBJ1-1	NA	TGTGCCTGCGCCACGACTTGGAACACTGAAGCTTTCTTT	CACATTWNTEAFF
NA	TRBV11-2	TRBJ2-5	NA	TGTGCCAGCAGCTATCTAGTGGGGCCAGAGACCCAGTACTTC	CASSYLVGPETQYF
NA	TRBV19	TRBJ2-6	NA	TGTGCCAGTATAAACTCTGGGGCCAACGTCCTGACTTTC	CASINSGANVLTF